Each of the 31 T cell receptor beta chains below was sequenced from the same sample in a study of breast tumors, draining lymph nodes, adjacent tissues. In TCRdb, the multiplex PCR reads were re-called with MiXCR into one record per CDR3 protein. Found here are 90,000 to 120,000 distinct CDR3 sequences, around 20% of them singletons; the top ten hold under 1.5%. Samples came from axillary lymph nodes draining the breast cancer. The specimen was axillary lymph node tissue. Source of these receptors: a female donor with breast cancer. Some clones in this sample may be carry-over from other donors' samples.

This clonotype turned up a few times. The chain carries TRBV6-5 and TRBJ2-2; D uncertain. Germline V gene sequence: CDR1 MNHEY, CDR2 SVGAGI. The CDR3 spans 15 residues. The V end lost 0 bases, the J end lost 3 bases, and 8 bases lay between the germline ends. The CDR3 loop is CASSYSAEHTGELFF. In nucleotides, the CDR3 is TGTGCCAGCAGTTACTCGGCAGAACACACCGGGGAGCTGTTTTTT.

In regard to this clonotype: This sequence may be a read error, since a much larger clone differs from it by one base. The rearrangement joins TRBV27 to TRBJ2-7; 7 bases line up with TRBD1. The CDR3 spans 13 residues. Germline assignment: CDR1 MNHEY and CDR2 SMNVEV (reference sequence). The V segment lost 4 bases and the J segment 6 bases; nucleotides outside the gene matches: 6. For the CDR3, the DNA is TGTGCCAGCAGTTCAGAACAGGGGTTCGAGCAGTACTTC. It is translated as CASSSEQGFEQYF.

Worth noting for this clonotype: Given a much more abundant clone one base away, this may be a read error. The CDR3 sequence: CASSRMRTNSPLHF. CDR3 coding DNA: TGTGCCAGTAGTCGGATGAGGACCAATTCACCCCTCCACTTT. The chain recombines TRBV19 with TRBJ1-6; D ambiguous. V lost 5 bases to trimming and J lost 7 bases, with 12 bases between them. This CDR3 region has 14 residues. CDR1 is LNHDA, CDR2 SQIVND, per germline (reference sequence).

This clonotype came up many times. This chain connects TRBV7-9 to TRBJ2-1; D is perhaps TRBD2 (5 bases). Germline V gene sequence: CDR1 SEHNR, CDR2 FQNEAQ (reference sequence). Deletions cut 5 bases from V and 9 bases from J, with 14 bases between. The CDR3 is 13 amino acids. This CDR3 is CASSSHFEGEQFF. The CDR3 nucleotides read TGTGCCAGCAGCAGCCACTTCGAGGGTGAGCAGTTCTTC.

This clonotype was recorded at least ten times. The V gene is TRBV3-1, the J gene TRBJ1-2, with D possibly matching TRBD1 (5 bases). Trimming left V 5 bases short and J 8 bases short, with 24 bases between. The length of the CDR3 is 16 residues. Per germline, CDR1 LGHDT and CDR2 YNNKEL (reference sequence). In nucleotides, the CDR3 is TGTGCCAGCAGCGCGAGGGACCCCGGGGCGACGAGGGGCTACACCTTC. It codes for CASSARDPGATRGYTF. The full variable domain, completed using reference TRBV3-1 and TRBJ1-2, is DTAVSQTPKYLVTQMGNDKSIKCEQNLGHDTMYWYKQDSKKFLKIMFSYNNKELIINETVPNRFSPKSPDKAHLNLHINSLELGDSAVYFCASSARDPGATRGYTFGSGTRLTVV.

Of note for this clonotype: Given the absence of the conserved phenylalanine or tryptophan at the CDR3 end, a read error is likely. The V call is TRBV6-1, the J call TRBJ2-5; D gene uncertain. The CDR3 length is 15 residues. CDR1 is MNHNS, CDR2 SASEGT, per germline. With 2 bases removed from V and 4 bases from J, the gap between germline ends came to 14 bases. This chain's CDR3 is CASSESPNYRETQYL. The CDR3 DNA sequence: TGTGCCAGCAGTGAATCCCCTAACTACCGAGAGACCCAGTACCTC.

Concerning this clonotype itself: A much larger clone sits a single nucleotide away, making a read error possible. The chain employs TRBV3-1 and TRBJ1-2; the D is unclear. This CDR3 spans 14 amino acids. V was trimmed by 0 bases and J by 7 bases, leaving 12 bases between them. Germline CDR1 LGHDT, CDR2 YNNKEL (reference sequence). This CDR3 is CASSQDPGGCGYTF. The CDR3, as DNA: TGTGCCAGCAGCCAAGATCCGGGTGGGTGTGGCTACACCTTC.

This clonotype was observed at least ten times. The rearrangement uses TRBV4-1 and TRBJ1-6; no reliable D call. In germline, CDR1 is MGHRA, CDR2 YSYEKL. CDR3 length equals 17 residues. Trimming took 0 bases from V and 8 from J, leaving 17 bases between them. CDR3 coding DNA: TGCGCCAGCAGCCAAGATCTCTGGCGTCTTAGGGATTCACCCCTCCACTTT. Translation: CASSQDLWRLRDSPLHF.

This clonotype was observed at least ten times. This chain's CDR3 is CAISGQSTYNEQFF. The CDR3 region has the DNA TGTGCCATCAGTGGACAGAGTACCTACAATGAGCAGTTCTTC. The V gene is TRBV10-3, the J gene TRBJ2-1; D may be TRBD1 (5 bases). V was trimmed by 4 bases and J by 2 bases, leaving 9 bases between them. CDR1 is ENHRY, CDR2 SYGVKD, per germline. This CDR3 is built from 14 residues.

This clonotype was seen repeatedly, ten times or more. The chain combines TRBV2 with TRBJ2-5, with 9 bases identical to TRBD1. The CDR3 covers 15 residues. Germline V lookup: CDR1 SNHLY, CDR2 FYNNEI. The V and J ends lost 2 bases and 5 bases, in that order; junction bases with no gene match: 6. The CDR3 DNA sequence: TGTGCCAGCAGTGAACAACAGGGGGCGGGCGAGACCCAGTACTTC. As protein: CASSEQQGAGETQYF.

As DNA, the CDR3 is TGTGCCAGTAGTCGTAACCCCGGGGGGGGATCCTCTGGGGCCAACGTCCTGACTTTC. This codes for CASSRNPGGGSSGANVLTF. V usage is TRBV19 and J usage is TRBJ2-6; 8 nucleotides match TRBD2. J lost 0 bases, V lost 5 bases, and 12 bases had no gene match. The V gene's germline CDR1 is LNHDA and CDR2 SQIVND (reference sequence). This CDR3 is 19 amino acids long. Drawing the rest from reference TRBV19 and TRBJ2-6, the complete variable domain is DGGITQSPKYLFRKEGQNVTLSCEQNLNHDAMYWYRQDPGQGLRLIYYSQIVNDFQKGDIAEGYSVSREKKESFPLTVTSAQKNPTAFYLCASSRNPGGGSSGANVLTFGAGSRLTVL.

Ten or more counts support this clonotype. V is TRBV2 and J is TRBJ2-7; D unclear. In germline, CDR1 is SNHLY, CDR2 FYNNEI. V was clipped by 7 bases and J by 0 bases, with 13 bases between them. The CDR3 extends over 14 amino acids. The CDR3 protein is CASTLTLSSYEQYF. As DNA, the CDR3 is TGTGCCAGCACGTTAACGCTATCCTCCTACGAGCAGTACTTC.

This clonotype was seen ten or more times. This sequence joins TRBV9 and TRBJ2-3, with 12 bases matching TRBD2. The V segment lost 8 bases and the J segment 3 bases; nucleotides outside the gene matches: 7. This CDR3 is 15 amino acids long. Looked up from germline, CDR1 is SGDLS and CDR2 is YYNGEE. The CDR3 bases are TGTGCCAGTAAGAGGACTAGCGGGGAAACAGATACGCAGTATTTT. Residues: CASKRTSGETDTQYF.

There are many counts of this clonotype. This CDR3 reads CASSSGQSDGELFF. The CDR3 DNA reads TGTGCCAGCAGCTCGGGACAGTCGGACGGGGAGCTGTTTTTT. This rearrangement joins TRBV5-8 to TRBJ2-2; 7 bases match TRBD1. The V gene end was trimmed by 3 bases and the J gene end by 7 bases; junction bases not matched to a gene: 6. CDR1 is SGHTS and CDR2 is YDEGEE in the germline V gene. This CDR3 region has 14 residues.

This clonotype was counted a few times. One base away lies a much larger clone, so this may be a sequencing read error. V usage is TRBV20-1 and J usage is TRBJ2-5; D perhaps matches TRBD2 (7 bases). V was shortened by 0 bases and J by 4 bases, with 12 bases between the two germline ends. The CDR3 runs to 14 residues. Germline-derived CDR1 and CDR2 are DFQATT and SNEGSKA (reference sequence). CDR3 in amino acids: CSARDRGAGETQYF. The DNA of the CDR3 is TGCAGTGCTAGAGATCGGGGGGCGGGAGAGACCCAGTACTTC.

This clonotype was detected ten times or more. The chain is built from TRBV7-2 and TRBJ1-2; D gene ambiguous. CDR3 length: 14 amino acids. The germline V gene has CDR1 SGHTA and CDR2 FQGNSA. V shed 5 bases and J shed 0 bases, with 10 bases lying between them. The CDR3 bases are TGTGCCAGCAGCCCAGAGAACCCTAACTATGGCTACACCTTC. Translated, it gives CASSPENPNYGYTF.

Concerning this clonotype itself: This may stem from a read error, because a much larger clone lies one nucleotide away. The rearrangement uses TRBV7-9 and TRBJ2-5, with 13 positions matching TRBD2. CDR1 SEHNR and CDR2 FQNEAQ come from the germline V gene (reference sequence). Unmatched junction bases numbered 7, after V lost 5 bases and J lost 1 base. CDR3 size: 17 residues. The CDR3 nucleotides are TGTGCCAGCAGCCCCGGGACTAGCGGGGACTCCCAAGAGACCCAGTACTTC. It yields the protein CASSPGTSGDSQETQYF. The full variable domain, with the rest looked up from reference TRBV7-9 and TRBJ2-5, is DTGVSQNPRHKITKRGQNVTFRCDPISEHNRLYWYRQTLGQGPEFLTYFQNEAQLEKSRLLSDRFSAERPKGSFSTLEIQRTEQGDSAMYLCASSPGTSGDSQETQYFGPGTRLLVL.

This clonotype was counted ten times or more. The rearrangement joins TRBV15 to TRBJ2-2; maybe TRBD1 (6 bases). CDR1 LNHNV and CDR2 YYDKDF come from the germline V gene (reference sequence). The CDR3 is made up of 18 amino acids. The V and J ends lost 1 base and 1 base respectively, with 16 bases between them. CDR3 protein: CATSRGLGGRLNTGELFF. DNA for the CDR3: TGTGCCACCAGCAGAGGTCTAGGGGGACGGCTGAACACCGGGGAGCTGTTTTTT.

Note on this clonotype: A read error may explain this, as a much larger clone is one base away. V and J are TRBV30 and TRBJ2-3, with D tentatively TRBD1 (5 bases). Germline CDR1 is GTSNPN and CDR2 is SVGIG (reference sequence). This CDR3 contains 15 residues. CDR3 bases: TGTGCCTGGAGACCTCGACAGAACCGAGGAGATACGCGGTATTTT. It codes for CAWRPRQNRGDTRYF.

This clonotype was found many times. The V and J genes are TRBV6-5 and TRBJ2-7; TRBD2 matches at 10 bases. V was clipped by 5 bases and J by 3 bases; unmatched bases: 4. Germline V CDR1 and CDR2: MNHEY, SVGAGI. This CDR3 comprises 14 residues. Written as DNA, the CDR3 is TGTGCCAGCAGTACTAGCGGGAACATCTACGAGCAGTACTTC. This encodes CASSTSGNIYEQYF.

This clonotype was detected ten times or more. This chain joins TRBV2 and TRBJ2-3; TRBD1 might be the D (5 bases). The germline CDR1 and CDR2 sequences are SNHLY and FYNNEI. Between the trimmed V and J ends, which lost 8 bases and 2 bases, there was a span of 8 bases. The CDR3 sequence is 12 residues long. The CDR3, as DNA: TGTGCCAGCGAAGGGGTCACAGATACGCAGTATTTT. It encodes CASEGVTDTQYF.

This clonotype was seen ten or more times. The chain employs TRBV10-3 and TRBJ2-3, with D unclear. The germline gives CDR1 ENHRY, CDR2 SYGVKD. Deletions cut 8 bases from V and 6 bases from J, with 9 bases between. The CDR3 runs 11 residues. The CDR3 DNA sequence: TGTGCCATCCAAGTGGTGGATACGCAGTATTTT. It yields the protein CAIQVVDTQYF.

The sample holds many counts of this clonotype. The gene calls are TRBV7-3 and TRBJ1-3; D uncertain. Germline loops: CDR1 SGHTA, CDR2 FQGTGA. The CDR3 consists of 15 residues. V was trimmed by 1 base and J by 0 bases, leaving 7 bases between them. CDR3 nucleotide sequence: TGTGCCAGCAGCTTAATGGCAGACTCTGGAAACACCATATATTTT. Translating it yields CASSLMADSGNTIYF.

Ten or more counts support this clonotype. V usage is TRBV20-1 and J usage is TRBJ2-1, with a weak D call TRBD2 (5 bases). Germline CDR1 DFQATT, CDR2 SNEGSKA (reference sequence). This CDR3 region has 15 residues. The V end lost 1 base, the J end lost 1 base, and 11 bases lay between the germline ends. The CDR3 spells CSARGGRRSYNEQFF. The CDR3 DNA sequence: TGCAGTGCTAGAGGTGGGAGACGGTCCTACAATGAGCAGTTCTTC.

This clonotype has at least ten counts. The chain couples TRBV5-1 to TRBJ1-3; the D is unclear. The CDR3 runs to 12 residues. Germline CDR1 and CDR2: SGHRS and YFSETQ. The V end was cut by 6 bases, the J end by 4 bases, with 8 bases between. The CDR3 coding sequence is TGCGCCAGCACCTACGACGGAAACACCATATATTTT. Protein: CASTYDGNTIYF.

A remark on this clonotype: A read error may be the cause here, since a much bigger clone is one base away. This CDR3 is missing its conserved last phenylalanine or tryptophan, likely due to a read error. J is TRBJ1-6 and V is TRBV30; 7 positions agree with TRBD1. This CDR3 is 15 amino acids long. CDR1 GTSNPN and CDR2 SVGIG come from the germline V gene (reference sequence). With 0 bases clipped from V and 10 bases from J, the junction kept 9 bases outside the gene matches. The CDR3 sequence: CAWSVQSGGFSPLHL. The DNA for the CDR3 is TGTGCCTGGAGTGTTCAGTCAGGGGGTTTCTCACCCCTCCACCTT.

This clonotype showed up many times. This chain links TRBV4-1 with TRBJ2-1, with D possibly matching TRBD2 (6 bases). The CDR3 has 16 residues. V lost 1 base and J lost 4, with 14 bases in between. The germline V gene encodes CDR1 MGHRA and CDR2 YSYEKL. The CDR3, as DNA: TGCGCCAGCAGCCAAGGGGTTGCGGGAAAATACAATGAGCAGTTCTTC. The encoded protein is CASSQGVAGKYNEQFF.

The table lists this clonotype with many counts. The rearrangement uses TRBV27 and TRBJ2-7, with 9 bases that match TRBD2. This CDR3 is 15 amino acids long. CDR1 MNHEY and CDR2 SMNVEV come from the germline V gene (reference sequence). Germline trimming cut 5 bases from V and 3 bases from J; bases unmatched to any gene: 8. Here the CDR3 reads CASSLAGIGYYEQYF. The CDR3 coding sequence is TGTGCCAGCAGTCTAGCGGGAATCGGCTACTACGAGCAGTACTTC.

This clonotype was picked up many times. The chain uses TRBV5-5 and TRBJ1-3; D unresolved. Trimming removed 4 bases from V and 8 bases from J, with 13 bases in between. Germline assignment: CDR1 SGHKS and CDR2 YYEKEE (reference sequence). The CDR3 totals 13 residues. CDR3 loop: CASSLDFGHTIYF. CDR3 DNA: TGTGCCAGCAGCCTCGACTTCGGCCACACCATATATTTT.

This chain links TRBV7-2 with TRBJ1-1; unclear D gene. Germline CDR1 SGHTA, CDR2 FQGNSA. The CDR3 extends over 15 amino acids. V was clipped by 0 bases and J by 3 bases, with 11 bases between them. This CDR3 reads CASSLAFGRDTEAFF. CDR3 nucleotide sequence: TGTGCCAGCAGCTTAGCATTTGGGCGGGACACTGAAGCTTTCTTT.

This clonotype was picked up one time. Just one base apart from a much larger clone, this may be a read error. This chain uses TRBV18 with TRBJ1-2, with D unclear. This CDR3 has 13 amino acids. Germline CDR1 and CDR2: KGHSH and LQKENI. CDR3 DNA: TGTGCCAGCTCACCAGATACCAACTATGGCTACGCCTTC. It specifies CASSPDTNYGYAF.